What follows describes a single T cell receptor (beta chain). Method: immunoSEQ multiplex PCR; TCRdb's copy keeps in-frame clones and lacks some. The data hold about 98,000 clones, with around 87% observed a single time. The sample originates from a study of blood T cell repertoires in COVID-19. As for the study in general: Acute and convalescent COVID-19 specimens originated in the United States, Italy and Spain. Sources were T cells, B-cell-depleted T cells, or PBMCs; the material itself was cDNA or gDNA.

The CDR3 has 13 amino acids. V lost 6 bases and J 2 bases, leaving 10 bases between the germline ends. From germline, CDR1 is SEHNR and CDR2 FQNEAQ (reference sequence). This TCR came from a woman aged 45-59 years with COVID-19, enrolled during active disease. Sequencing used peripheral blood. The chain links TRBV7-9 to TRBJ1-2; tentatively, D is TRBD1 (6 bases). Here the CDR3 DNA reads TGTGCCAGCAGTCCGGGACACAACTATGGCTACACCTTC. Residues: CASSPGHNYGYTF.